This T cell receptor (beta chain) was documented in a study of blood T cell repertoires in COVID-19. The overall study: Samples came from the United States, Italy and Spain, spanning acute and convalescent COVID-19.

Germline values: CDR1 LNHDA, CDR2 SQIVND (reference sequence). The trim removed 3 bases at V and 8 bases at J, leaving 2 bases unmatched. This CDR3 contains 14 residues. Original data processing: Amplification of reference gene primers was used by the study to estimate nucleated cell counts. Method: immunoSEQ multiplex PCR; TCRdb's copy keeps in-frame clones and lacks some. V and J calls and clone size are as listed in that table; D and trimming were resolved from the DNA. Of 45,000 or so clones listed, about 88% are singletons. The rearrangement uses TRBV19 and TRBJ2-1; 12 nucleotides line up with TRBD2. The sequence was collected from a man in his forties with active COVID-19. Sequencing was carried out using peripheral blood. In DNA, the CDR3 is TGTGCCAGTAGTATGGCTAGCGGGAGGGATGAGCAGTTCTTC. This codes for CASSMASGRDEQFF. Using reference TRBV19 and TRBJ2-1 for the parts outside the CDR3, the full variable domain is DGGITQSPKYLFRKEGQNVTLSCEQNLNHDAMYWYRQDPGQGLRLIYYSQIVNDFQKGDIAEGYSVSREKKESFPLTVTSAQKNPTAFYLCASSMASGRDEQFFGPGTRLTVL.